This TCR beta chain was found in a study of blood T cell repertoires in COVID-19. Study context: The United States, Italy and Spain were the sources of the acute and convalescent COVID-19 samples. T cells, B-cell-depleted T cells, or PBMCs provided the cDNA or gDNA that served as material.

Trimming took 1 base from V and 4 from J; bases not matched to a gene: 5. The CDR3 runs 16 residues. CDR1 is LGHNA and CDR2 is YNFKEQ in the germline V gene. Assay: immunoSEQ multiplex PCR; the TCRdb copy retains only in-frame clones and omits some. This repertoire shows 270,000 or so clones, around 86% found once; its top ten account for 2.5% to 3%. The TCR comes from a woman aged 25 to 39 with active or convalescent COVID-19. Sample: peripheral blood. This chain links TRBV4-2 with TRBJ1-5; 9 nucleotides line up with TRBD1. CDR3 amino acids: CASSQGLGTGNQPQHF. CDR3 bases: TGTGCCAGCAGCCAAGGCTTAGGGACAGGGAATCAGCCCCAGCATTTT.